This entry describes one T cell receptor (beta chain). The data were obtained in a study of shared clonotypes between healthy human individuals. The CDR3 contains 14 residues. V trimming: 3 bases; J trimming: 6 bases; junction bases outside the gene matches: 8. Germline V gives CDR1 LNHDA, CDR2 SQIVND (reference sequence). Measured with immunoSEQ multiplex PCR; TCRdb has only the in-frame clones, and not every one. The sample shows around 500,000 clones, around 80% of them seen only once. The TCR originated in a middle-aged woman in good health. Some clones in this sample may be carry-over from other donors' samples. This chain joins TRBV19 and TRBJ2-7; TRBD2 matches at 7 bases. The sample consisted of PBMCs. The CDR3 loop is CASSMQGREGEQYF. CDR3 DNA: TGTGCCAGTAGTATGCAAGGCAGGGAGGGCGAGCAGTACTTC.